A selection of T cell receptor beta chains follows, all from one sample in a study of shared clonotypes between healthy human individuals. Some clones are missing from TCRdb's copy, which holds only in-frame ones; the method was immunoSEQ multiplex PCR. This sample has fewer than 3 million clones, with about nine tenths found just once. The sample comprised naive CD4+ T cells from PBMCs. Receptor source: a young man in good health. Some clones in this sample may be carry-over from other donors' samples. Each CDR3 is given with its conserved first and last residue. The D gene is left open where the match is weak. Clone size appears in some rows only: once, few, many, or a class for an expanded clone.

clone size	V gene	D gene	J gene	CDR3 DNA	CDR3 protein
.	TRBV7-2	.	TRBJ2-7	TGTGCCAGCAGCTCCTACGTCCCGGCGGTCTCCTACGAGCAGTACTTC	CASSSYVPAVSYEQYF
.	TRBV18	.	TRBJ1-5	TGTGCCAGCTCACCAGTCGGGGTCAGGGAACAGCCCCAGCATTTT	CASSPVGVREQPQHF
.	TRBV6-6	.	TRBJ2-2	TGTGCCAGCTCGCTGCGCCTGAACACCGGGGAGCTGTTTTTT	CASSLRLNTGELFF
.	TRBV12-5	.	TRBJ1-1	TGTGCTAGTGGACGGACCATGAACACTGAAGCTTTCTTT	CASGRTMNTEAFF
few	TRBV9	.	TRBJ1-1	TGTGCCAGCGCGGCAAGCAGGGGCCCCTTGAACACTGAAGCTTTCTTT	CASAASRGPLNTEAFF
few	TRBV28	.	TRBJ1-1	TGTGCCAGCAGCCGGCGGCGGGGGGAAGCTTTCTTT	CASSRRRGEAFF
.	TRBV5-1	.	TRBJ2-1	TGCGCCAGCAGCTTTCAAGCGGATACCTCCTACAATGAGCAGTTCTTC	CASSFQADTSYNEQFF
.	TRBV7-2	.	TRBJ2-7	TGTGCCAGCAGCTCCTTATATGGCCACGAGCAGTACTTC	CASSSLYGHEQYF
.	TRBV5-1	.	TRBJ2-3	TGCGCCAGCAGCTTGAGCCCGAGGCGCACAGATACGCAGTATTTT	CASSLSPRRTDTQYF
.	TRBV30	.	TRBJ2-7	TGTGCCTGGAAGATCCCAGGGAGCTCCTACGAGCAGTACTTC	CAWKIPGSSYEQYF
.	TRBV5-1	TRBD2	TRBJ2-1	TGCGCCAGCAGCTTGTTCCTAGCGGGAGAGAATGAGCAGTTCTTC	CASSLFLAGENEQFF
.	TRBV5-6	.	TRBJ1-4	TGTGCCAGCAGCTTCTACAGCCCTAATGAAAAACTGTTTTTT	CASSFYSPNEKLFF
.	TRBV18	.	TRBJ2-7	TGTGCCAGCTCACCACCGGGACAAGGAGAGCAGTACTTC	CASSPPGQGEQYF
few	TRBV30	.	TRBJ1-5	TGTGCCTGGAGTTCGCAAGACAATCAGCCCCAGCATTTT	CAWSSQDNQPQHF
.	TRBV28	.	TRBJ2-7	TGTGCCAGCAGTTTCGGACAGTACTCCACCTACGAGCAGTACTTC	CASSFGQYSTYEQYF
.	TRBV5-5	.	TRBJ2-1	TGTGCCAGCAGTGCGGCGACAAGCTCCTACAATGAGCAGTTCTTC	CASSAATSSYNEQFF
few	TRBV2	TRBD1	TRBJ1-5	TGTGCCAGCAAGGACAGGAGCAATCAGCCCCAGCATTTT	CASKDRSNQPQHF
.	TRBV28	TRBD2	TRBJ2-7	TGTGCCAGCAGTCCGACTAGCGGGATAATATACGAGCAGTACTTC	CASSPTSGIIYEQYF
.	TRBV7-8	.	TRBJ2-1	TGTGCCAGCAGCCCGGACCGAGGCTCCTACAATGAGCAGTTCTTC	CASSPDRGSYNEQFF
.	TRBV18	.	TRBJ1-2	TGTGCCAGCTCACCACGGACACTGAATAGCAACTATGGCTACACCTTC	CASSPRTLNSNYGYTF
.	TRBV2	.	TRBJ2-1	TGTGCCAGCAGTTCGACTTCGGGAGTTGAGCAGTTCTTC	CASSSTSGVEQFF
.	TRBV6-6	.	TRBJ2-3	TGTGCCAGCAATACGGGATTCAACACAGATACGCAGTATTTT	CASNTGFNTDTQYF
.	TRBV11-2	.	TRBJ2-2	TGTGCCAGCAGTTCAGCCCTGGGGGCCGGGGAGCTGTTTTTT	CASSSALGAGELFF
.	TRBV5-5	.	TRBJ2-2	TGTGCCAGCAGCTCTATCCCGACTGCACTTGGGGGGGAGCTGTTTTTT	CASSSIPTALGGELFF
.	TRBV10-3	TRBD1	TRBJ2-7	TGTGCCACCACCGACGGGACAGGGGGATTCTACGAGCAGTACTTC	CATTDGTGGFYEQYF
.	TRBV6-6	.	TRBJ1-5	TGTGCCAGCAGTTACCCTGCCGACCGCAATCAGCCCCAGCATTTT	CASSYPADRNQPQHF
.	TRBV5-4	TRBD1	TRBJ1-1	TGTGCCAGCAGCTTGAGACAGGGGGATGGGACTGAAGCTTTCTTT	CASSLRQGDGTEAFF
.	TRBV28	.	TRBJ1-5	TGTGCCAGCAGTCCATCCCTGGCAGGTGGGAGGGGCAATCAGCCCCAGCATTTT	CASSPSLAGGRGNQPQHF
.	TRBV5-3	.	TRBJ2-3	TGTGCCAGAAGCTTGCGGGGAGTCACAGATACGCAGTATTTT	CARSLRGVTDTQYF
once	TRBV28	.	TRBJ2-1	TGTGCCAGCAGTGCCGGGGGATACAATGAGCAGTTCTTC	CASSAGGYNEQFF
once	TRBV5-1	.	TRBJ2-1	TGCGCCAGCAGACAGACTTTCGAGCAGTTCTTC	CASRQTFEQFF
.	TRBV28	.	TRBJ1-2	TGTGCCAGCAGTTACCGGGCAGGGAACTATGGCTACACCTTC	CASSYRAGNYGYTF
.	TRBV28	.	TRBJ1-3	TGTGCCAGCAGTTTGGGTGGGCAGAGCTCTGGAAACACCATATATTTT	CASSLGGQSSGNTIYF
once	TRBV18	.	TRBJ1-4	TGTGCCAGCTCACCCGGGACCTCTACGGGTGAAAAACTGTTTTTT	CASSPGTSTGEKLFF
.	TRBV7-9	.	TRBJ2-7	TGTGCCAGCAGCCCCCGGTTCGGGGCAGGCTACGAGCAGTACTTC	CASSPRFGAGYEQYF
.	TRBV4-3	TRBD2	TRBJ2-7	TGCGCCAGCAGCCAAGATTTCGGTAGCGGGTTCTCCTACGAGCAGTACTTC	CASSQDFGSGFSYEQYF
.	TRBV5-1	TRBD1	TRBJ1-4	TGCGCCAGCAGCCCCCCGACAGGGAGTTCAGCTAATGAAAAACTGTTTTTT	CASSPPTGSSANEKLFF
.	TRBV2	.	TRBJ1-1	TGTGCCAGCAGTGATGCCAGCCGCTACACTGAAGCTTTCTTT	CASSDASRYTEAFF
.	TRBV29-1	TRBD2	TRBJ2-4	TGCAGCACCCGGGGGACTAGCGGAAAAAACATTCAGTACTTC	CSTRGTSGKNIQYF
.	TRBV9	.	TRBJ1-3	TGTGCCAGCAGCGCCTTAGGGATGGCGGCCTCTGGAAACACCATATATTTT	CASSALGMAASGNTIYF
.	TRBV10-3	TRBD1	TRBJ1-1	TGTGCCATCAGTGAGTCGTTCCCCGGGACAGGGGTTGCTGAAGCTTTCTTT	CAISESFPGTGVAEAFF
.	TRBV7-2	TRBD1	TRBJ1-2	TGTGCCAGCAGCCTTAGACAGGGGATCGGCTACACCTTC	CASSLRQGIGYTF
.	TRBV28	.	TRBJ1-2	TGTGCCAGCGGGGTGCCGGACCTCTATGGCTACACCTTC	CASGVPDLYGYTF
.	TRBV14	.	TRBJ1-1	TGTGCCAGCAGCCAAGATTACGGTCTTGAAGCTTTCTTT	CASSQDYGLEAFF
.	TRBV2	.	TRBJ2-3	TGTGCCAGCTTAGGCCTCAGGGGAGATACGCAGTATTTT	CASLGLRGDTQYF
.	TRBV6-5	TRBD2	TRBJ2-7	TGTGCCAGCAGCCCTACTGCTGCGGGAGGGTACGAGCAGTACTTC	CASSPTAAGGYEQYF
.	TRBV6-1	.	TRBJ1-4	TGTGCCAGCAGGCTAGACATCCCTAATGAAAAACTGTTTTTT	CASRLDIPNEKLFF
.	TRBV19	.	TRBJ1-5	TGTGCCAGTAGTATTAGCAGGACCAAGGAGGGCAATCAGCCCCAGCATTTT	CASSISRTKEGNQPQHF
few	TRBV18	.	TRBJ1-1	TGTGCCAGCTCACCCCCAGGGGCCACTGAAGCTTTCTTT	CASSPPGATEAFF
once	TRBV28	TRBD1	TRBJ2-5	TGTGCCAGCAGTTTAACGGACAGGGGGCACGAGACCCAGTACTTC	CASSLTDRGHETQYF
.	TRBV9	.	TRBJ2-2	TGTGCCAGCAGCCCAAGGGGGGGAGGGCTGTTTTTT	CASSPRGGGLFF
.	TRBV5-1	TRBD2	TRBJ2-5	TGCGCCAGCACCCCCCCAGCGGGAGGTGAGACCCAGTACTTC	CASTPPAGGETQYF
once	TRBV6-1	TRBD1	TRBJ1-4	TGTGCCAGCAGGGAGACAGGGGACGAAAAACTGTTTTTT	CASRETGDEKLFF
.	TRBV11-2	TRBD1	TRBJ2-6	TGTGCCAGCACCGTCAGGGGGACTGGGGCCAACGTCCTGACTTTC	CASTVRGTGANVLTF
.	TRBV6-5	TRBD1	TRBJ2-7	TGTGCCAGCAGTTACTCGATCACAGGGGGCGACGAGCAGTACTTC	CASSYSITGGDEQYF
.	TRBV7-2	TRBD1	TRBJ1-1	TGTGCCAGCAGCTCCCGGCGGGACAGTCCTTACTCTGAAGCTTTCTTT	CASSSRRDSPYSEAFF
.	TRBV6-1	TRBD1	TRBJ1-4	TGTGCCAGCAGTAAACAGGGGGCACTTCAAGAAAAACTGTTTTTT	CASSKQGALQEKLFF